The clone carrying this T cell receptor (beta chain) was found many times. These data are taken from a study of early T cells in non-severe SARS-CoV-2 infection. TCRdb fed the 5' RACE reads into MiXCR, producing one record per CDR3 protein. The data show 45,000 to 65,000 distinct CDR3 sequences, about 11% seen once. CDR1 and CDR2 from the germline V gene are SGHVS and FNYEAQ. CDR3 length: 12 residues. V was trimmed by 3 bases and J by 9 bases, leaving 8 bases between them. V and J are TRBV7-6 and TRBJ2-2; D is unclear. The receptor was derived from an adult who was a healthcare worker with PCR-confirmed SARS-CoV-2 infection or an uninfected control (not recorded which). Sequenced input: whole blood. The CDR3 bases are TGTGCCAGCAGCTTTACCGGATGGGAGCTGTTTTTT. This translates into CASSFTGWELFF.